The 4 T cell receptor beta chains listed next were all sequenced from one sample in a study of blood T cell repertoires in COVID-19 (TCRdb year 2020). Library preparation was by the immunoSEQ multiplex PCR assay. In its TCRdb copy, this immuneACCESS table keeps in-frame sequences only and misses some clones. Where compared with another copy, unresolved V genes explain less than half of these, and the others have no known cause. The table for this sample lists around 330,000 clones; about nine tenths of them were counted only once. More than 8.5% of the sample is held by the ten biggest clonotypes. The specimen sequenced was PBMCs or T cells enriched from blood (not recorded which). The receptors here all came from a woman younger than 30 who had recovered from COVID-19.

The V and J genes are TRBV5-6 and TRBJ2-3; TRBD2 agrees at 9 bases. The CDR3 runs 14 residues. V lost 4 bases and J lost 3; bases outside the gene matches: 3. CDR1 and CDR2 (germline): SGHDT, YYEEEE. The chain's CDR3 is CASSMRGGTDTQYF. As DNA, the CDR3 is TGTGCCAGCAGCATGCGGGGGGGAACAGATACGCAGTATTTT.

The sample holds many counts of this clone. The rearrangement uses TRBV28 and TRBJ1-2; D perhaps matches TRBD1 (5 bases). Germline CDR1 and CDR2: MDHEN and SYDVKM. The CDR3 extends over 13 amino acids. Trimming stripped 10 bases from V and 6 bases from J, with 18 bases between. The CDR3 DNA reads as TGTGCCATTCGGACAACAGACCCCCATGGCTACACCTTC. This translates into CAIRTTDPHGYTF.

V usage is TRBV12-3 or TRBV12-4 and J usage is TRBJ2-4, with TRBD2 as a possible D gene (5 bases). Trimming stripped 5 bases from V and 9 bases from J, with 14 bases between. This CDR3 contains 13 residues. CDR3 bases: TGTGCCAGCAGTCCCCGGGGTGCCGCCATTCAGTACTTC. It is translated as CASSPRGAAIQYF.

About this clone: Since a much larger clone is just one base distant, this may be a read error. This CDR3 is also generated by other DNA sequences in the sample. V usage is TRBV12-3 or TRBV12-4 and J usage is TRBJ2-7; D is unresolved. This CDR3 comprises 11 residues. V was pared by 1 base and J by 6 bases, with 4 bases between. The DNA of the CDR3 is TGTGCCAGCAGTTTAGGGGCCGAGCAGTACTTC. Protein sequence: CASSLGAEQYF.